This TCR beta chain is from a study of blood T cell repertoires in COVID-19. The wider study: The cDNA or gDNA used as material had been derived from T cells, B-cell-depleted T cells, or PBMCs.

This CDR3 is built from 17 residues. Germline V gene data show CDR1 as ENHRY and CDR2 as SYGVKD. The V end lost 0 bases, the J end lost 2 bases, and 14 bases lay between the germline ends. Using immunoSEQ multiplex PCR, the repertoire was profiled, and TCRdb retains in-frame clones only, with some absent. Of about 190,000 clones in the sample, 65% to 85% were seen once. Recruitment covered fewer than 25 US areas and drew participants whose ages spanned about 18 to 100 years. Symptom resolution, clearance, or two negative PCRs marked donors in Cohort 3 as recovered. The specimen sequenced was PBMCs or T cells enriched from blood (not recorded which). This TCR was sampled from a woman aged 30 to 39 who had recovered from COVID-19. The chain couples TRBV10-3 to TRBJ1-5, with TRBD1 as a possible D gene (5 bases). CDR3 bases: TGTGCCATCAGTGAGTCGTTGGGGCAGGGTGGCAATCAGCCCCAGCATTTT. This gives the protein CAISESLGQGGNQPQHF.